This note documents a single T cell receptor (beta chain) sequence. Its antigen is not identified. Using immunoSEQ multiplex PCR, the repertoire was profiled, and TCRdb retains in-frame clones only, with some absent. In the table there are 150,000 or so clones, around 90% of which are singletons. The source of the sample is a study of T cell responses to AZD1222 COVID-19 vaccine. Overall study results and limits: An increase in Spike-specific TCR breadth and depth was observed after two AZD1222 doses. Repertoire sampling occurred only after the peak T cell response.

The CDR3 contains 13 residues. Germline V gene lookup returns CDR1 SQVTM and CDR2 ANQGSEA. Trimming took 3 bases from V and 10 from J; bases not matched to a gene: 6. This clonotype was obtained from an adult who received the AZD1222 COVID-19 vaccine. The chain links TRBV29-1 to TRBJ1-4; TRBD1 aligns across 9 bases. The sample in question was peripheral blood, obtained 28 days after the second AZD1222 dose. The CDR3 is CSVEGQGEGKLFF. As DNA, the CDR3 is TGCAGCGTTGAGGGACAGGGTGAAGGAAAACTGTTTTTT.